A single sample is the source of the 30 T cell receptor beta chains below, sequenced in a study of blood T cells in healthy people across ages. A J-beta primer mix and a sample-barcoded 5' primer were used in a second PCR of roughly 7 to 12 cycles. MiXCR, applied by TCRdb to the 5' RACE reads, yields one record per CDR3 protein. The table includes over 950,000 distinct CDR3 sequences, 51% detected once. The specimen sequenced was blood. The receptors come from a woman in her sixties or seventies in good health.

CDR3 in amino acids: CASSQEGGADEQYF. The DNA of the CDR3 is TGCGCCAGCAGCCAAGAAGGAGGCGCGGATGAGCAGTACTTC. The chain links TRBV4-3 to TRBJ2-5, with D possibly being TRBD2 (5 bases). V gave up 0 bases and J gave up 11 bases, with 16 bases separating them. This CDR3 contains 14 residues. Germline CDR1 LGHNA, CDR2 YSLEER.

The chain uses TRBV7-3 and TRBJ2-7, with 7 bases fitting TRBD2. The CDR3 is 13 residues long. CDR1 is SGHTA and CDR2 is FQGTGA in the germline V gene. With 1 base clipped from V and 5 bases from J, the junction kept 2 bases outside the gene matches. CDR3 DNA sequence: TGTGCCAGCAGCTTAAAGCGGGACGACGAGCAGTACTTC. This encodes CASSLKRDDEQYF.

V and J are TRBV7-2 and TRBJ2-3, with D perhaps matching TRBD2 (6 bases). The CDR3 is made up of 14 amino acids. V dropped 5 bases and J dropped 5 bases, with 14 bases sitting between them. Germline V gene lookup returns CDR1 SGHTA and CDR2 FQGNSA. The CDR3 protein is CASSLQVGGDTQYF. In DNA, the CDR3 is TGTGCCAGCAGCCTACAGGTGGGAGGAGATACGCAGTATTTT.

V gene TRBV27 combines with J gene TRBJ1-1; tentatively, D is TRBD1 (6 bases). V lost 6 bases, J lost 0 bases, and 11 bases lay in between. CDR1 is MNHEY, CDR2 SMNVEV, per germline (reference sequence). This CDR3 spans 14 amino acids. The CDR3 sequence: CASRVGQMNTEAFF. Here the CDR3 DNA reads TGTGCCAGCAGGGTGGGACAAATGAACACTGAAGCTTTCTTT.

The V gene is TRBV30, the J gene TRBJ2-3; 9 bases line up with TRBD1. V shed 2 bases and J 2 bases; nucleotides not matched to a gene: 2. Germline assignment: CDR1 GTSNPN and CDR2 SVGIG (reference sequence). This CDR3 has 14 residues. The CDR3 DNA reads TGTGCCTGGAGTCGGGACAGGGTCACAGATACGCAGTATTTT. This encodes CAWSRDRVTDTQYF. The variable domain in full, completed from reference TRBV30 and TRBJ2-3, reads SQTIHQWPATLVQPVGSPLSLECTVEGTSNPNLYWYRQAAGRGLQLLFYSVGIGQISSEVPQNLSASRPQDRQFILSSKKLLLSDSGFYLCAWSRDRVTDTQYFGPGTRLTVL.

This chain joins TRBV27 and TRBJ1-2; D perhaps matches TRBD1 (6 bases). Trimming stripped 5 bases from V and 4 bases from J, with 17 bases between. Per the germline V gene, CDR1 is MNHEY and CDR2 is SMNVEV (reference sequence). The CDR3 consists of 15 residues. The CDR3 nucleotides are TGTGCCAGCAGTCCCATGGGGGGGACACCCTATGGCTACACCTTC. Its translation: CASSPMGGTPYGYTF.

The genes are TRBV13 and TRBJ2-6, with D unclear. Deletions cut 3 bases from V and 0 bases from J, with 12 bases between. The CDR3 is 17 amino acids. Germline CDR1 PRHDT, CDR2 FYEKMQ (reference sequence). The CDR3 reads CASSFWYGSSGANVLTF. The CDR3 nucleotides are TGTGCCAGCAGCTTTTGGTATGGCAGCTCTGGGGCCAACGTCCTGACTTTC.

The table lists this clonotype with a few counts. The chain employs TRBV6-2 or TRBV6-3 and TRBJ1-1; D not certain. This CDR3 has 17 amino acids. Trimming shortened V by 6 bases and J by 4 bases, and 24 bases separated the two germline ends. From germline, CDR1 is MNHEY and CDR2 SVGEGT. The chain's CDR3 is CASRNTRKTKGGTEAFF. The DNA for the CDR3 is TGTGCCAGCAGGAACACCAGGAAGACCAAAGGAGGCACTGAAGCTTTCTTT.

This chain uses TRBV28 with TRBJ2-1; 14 nucleotides align to TRBD2. Losses at the gene ends were 6 bases for V and 1 base for J; bases not matched to a gene: 11. There are 19 residues in the CDR3. Germline CDR1 is MDHEN and CDR2 is SYDVKM. CDR3 nucleotides: TGTGCCAGCAGAGACAGGGGACTAGCGGGAGACAGGTCCTACAATGAGCAGTTCTTC. As protein: CASRDRGLAGDRSYNEQFF.

This clonotype was detected a few times. The J gene is TRBJ2-5, the V gene TRBV3-1; 9 positions agree with TRBD1. The end of the DNA aligns better with TRBJ2-7, so the J call may be wrong. CDR1 and CDR2 from the germline V gene are LGHDT and YNNKEL (reference sequence). The CDR3 has 15 amino acids. CDR3 sequence reads: CASSQPGQGYNEQYF. In nucleotides, the CDR3 is TGTGCCAGCAGCCAGCCGGGACAGGGCTATAACGAGCAGTACTTC.

This clonotype was counted a few times. The chain employs TRBV5-5 and TRBJ2-1; D is unclear. CDR3 length: 13 residues. Germline V gene sequence: CDR1 SGHKS, CDR2 YYEKEE (reference sequence). The V end lost 0 bases, the J end lost 9 bases, and 10 bases lay between the germline ends. The CDR3 is CASSLATFGEQFF. The CDR3 DNA follows: TGTGCCAGCAGCTTGGCGACTTTTGGTGAGCAGTTCTTC.

This clonotype turned up a few times. The chain couples TRBV6-5 to TRBJ2-5; 7 nucleotides line up with TRBD1. V dropped 4 bases and J dropped 1; count of bases not matched to a gene: 9. CDR3 length equals 16 residues. Germline assignment: CDR1 MNHEY and CDR2 SVGAGI. CDR3 loop: CASSFPRDRTQETQYF. CDR3 sequence (DNA): TGTGCCAGCAGTTTCCCCCGGGACAGAACCCAAGAGACCCAGTACTTC.

The chain is built from TRBV2 and TRBJ2-1, with D perhaps TRBD2 (6 bases). The CDR3 covers 15 residues. V lost 5 bases and J 6 bases, leaving 17 bases between the germline ends. Germline-derived CDR1 and CDR2 are SNHLY and FYNNEI. CDR3 loop: CASSLGRAGPNEQFF. The CDR3 coding sequence is TGTGCCAGCAGTTTAGGACGAGCGGGCCCCAATGAGCAGTTCTTC.

The rearrangement links TRBV7-9 to TRBJ2-3; D remains ambiguous. The V gene lost 11 bases and the J gene lost 8 bases, with 23 bases spanning the gap. CDR3 length equals 14 residues. Germline-derived CDR1 and CDR2 are SEHNR and FQNEAQ (reference sequence). The CDR3 region is CASGEVVVFGTQYF. The CDR3 region has the DNA TGTGCCTCCGGTGAGGTCGTGGTTTTCGGTACGCAGTATTTT.

This clonotype occurred a few times. The chain is built from TRBV11-2 and TRBJ2-3; D call uncertain. The DNA end favors TRBJ2-5, so the J call may be wrong. The CDR3 sequence is 11 residues long. CDR1 SGHAT and CDR2 FQNNGV come from the germline V gene. The CDR3 DNA is TGTGCCAGCAGCTCAGGTTTGACCCAGTACTTC. Amino acid sequence: CASSSGLTQYF.

The genes are TRBV20-1 and TRBJ2-5; a weak D match, TRBD1 (6 bases). The CDR3 contains 12 residues. Per germline, CDR1 DFQATT and CDR2 SNEGSKA (reference sequence). The ends were cut back, 2 bases at V and 3 bases at J, with 7 bases in the middle. The CDR3: CSARWTEETQYF. CDR3 DNA: TGCAGTGCTAGATGGACAGAAGAGACCCAGTACTTC.

This rearrangement joins TRBV5-4 to TRBJ1-1, with D hard to call. The CDR3 contains 15 residues. The V end lost 4 bases, the J end lost 2 bases, and 15 bases lay between the germline ends. Germline CDR1 SGHNT, CDR2 YYREEE (reference sequence). CDR3 in DNA: TGTGCCAGCAGCCCCGTTTCCCGGCCCAACACTGAAGCTTTCTTT. Its translation is CASSPVSRPNTEAFF. The full variable domain, in which reference TRBV5-4 and TRBJ1-1 provide the parts outside the CDR3, is ETGVTQSPTHLIKTRGQQVTLRCSSQSGHNTVSWYQQALGQGPQFIFQYYREEENGRGNFPPRFSGLQFPNYSSELNVNALELDDSALYLCASSPVSRPNTEAFFGQGTRLTVV.

J is TRBJ2-7 and V is TRBV7-9, with 9 bases fitting TRBD1. This CDR3 region has 15 residues. CDR1 is SEHNR, CDR2 FQNEAQ, per germline (reference sequence). Trimming took 5 bases from V and 5 from J; bases not matched to a gene: 10. The CDR3 nucleotides are TGTGCCAGCAGCACACAGGGGGCGCTAGAAAACGAGCAGTACTTC. It specifies CASSTQGALENEQYF.

The gene calls are TRBV4-1 and TRBJ2-1; maybe TRBD2 (7 bases). This CDR3 region has 16 residues. V shed 3 bases and J shed 2 bases, with 14 bases lying between them. CDR1 is MGHRA, CDR2 YSYEKL, per germline. The CDR3 spells CASSQVIGGPYNEQFF. Written as DNA, the CDR3 is TGCGCCAGCAGCCAGGTGATCGGGGGGCCCTACAATGAGCAGTTCTTC.

This chain joins TRBV12-3 or TRBV12-4 and TRBJ1-5; unclear D gene. Trimming shortened V by 5 bases and J by 5 bases, and 10 bases separated the two germline ends. The length of the CDR3 is 13 residues. The CDR3 nucleotides are TGTGCCAGCAGTGCTGGTCAACATCAGCCCCAGCATTTT. Translation gives CASSAGQHQPQHF.

The chain uses TRBV30 and TRBJ2-3, with 13 bases identical to TRBD2. The CDR3 sequence is 14 residues long. Unmatched junction bases numbered 1, after V lost 0 bases and J lost 7 bases. CDR1 is GTSNPN, CDR2 SVGIG, per germline (reference sequence). The CDR3 region is CAWSVLAGGHTQYF. CDR3 nucleotide sequence: TGTGCCTGGAGTGTACTAGCGGGAGGGCATACGCAGTATTTT.

This clonotype showed up just a few times. The rearrangement joins TRBV12-3 or TRBV12-4 to TRBJ1-5; 8 nucleotides align to TRBD1. This CDR3 has 14 amino acids. V gave up 4 bases and J gave up 6 bases; unmatched junction bases: 5. The CDR3: CASSWTGLTQPQHF. CDR3 sequence (DNA): TGTGCCAGCAGTTGGACAGGGCTAACTCAGCCCCAGCATTTT.

This clonotype has just a few counts. The genes are TRBV28 and TRBJ2-5; 11 bases map to TRBD2. The DNA end is a closer match to TRBJ2-7, so the J assignment may be wrong. Per the germline V gene, CDR1 is MDHEN and CDR2 is SYDVKM. The CDR3 runs to 16 residues. The CDR3: CASSLLSSGRPDEQYF. CDR3 nucleotide sequence: TGTGCCAGCAGCCTACTATCTAGCGGGAGGCCGGACGAGCAGTACTTC.

J is TRBJ2-1 and V is TRBV7-2; D not certain. CDR1 and CDR2 from the germline V gene are SGHTA and FQGNSA. The CDR3 has 13 amino acids. Trimming shortened V by 5 bases and J by 5 bases, and 10 bases separated the two germline ends. The CDR3 DNA is TGTGCCAGCAGCGCCCCGTGGAACAATGAGCAGTTCTTC. It specifies CASSAPWNNEQFF.

The chain recombines TRBV30 with TRBJ2-1; no reliable D call. V was trimmed by 0 bases and J by 6 bases, leaving 15 bases between them. The germline CDR1 and CDR2 sequences are GTSNPN and SVGIG (reference sequence). CDR3 length equals 15 residues. CDR3 sequence (DNA): TGTGCCTGGAGTGTAGGAAGCGCCCTCGGCAATGAGCAGTTCTTC. It is translated as CAWSVGSALGNEQFF.

This chain links TRBV28 with TRBJ2-5; 9 bases agree with TRBD2. The CDR3 consists of 14 residues. CDR1 MDHEN and CDR2 SYDVKM come from the germline V gene. The V segment lost 7 bases and the J segment 5 bases; nucleotides outside the gene matches: 8. The CDR3 DNA sequence: TGTGCCAGCAAGGTAGCGGGAGTTCAGGAGACCCAGTACTTC. This translates into CASKVAGVQETQYF. The whole variable domain, filled in from reference TRBV28 and TRBJ2-5, reads DVKVTQSSRYLVKRTGEKVFLECVQDMDHENMFWYRQDPGLGLRLIYFSYDVKMKEKGDIPEGYSVSREKKERFSLILESASTNQTSMYLCASKVAGVQETQYFGPGTRLLVL.

The chain uses TRBV5-1 and TRBJ2-3; TRBD2 matches 8 bases. Germline V gene lookup returns CDR1 SGHRS and CDR2 YFSETQ. J gave up 2 bases and V 4 bases, and 9 bases lay outside the gene matches. The CDR3 is 16 amino acids. CDR3 sequence reads: CASSHSGGSYTDTQYF. The CDR3 DNA sequence: TGCGCCAGCAGCCACTCGGGAGGGAGTTACACAGATACGCAGTATTTT.

The rearrangement links TRBV6-4 to TRBJ2-7, with 7 bases aligning to TRBD2. After removal of 2 bases from V and 2 bases from J, the junction contained 12 bases not matched to a gene. From germline, CDR1 is MRHNA and CDR2 SNTAGT. The CDR3 contains 17 residues. The CDR3 sequence is CASSDTRWDYPTYEQYF. CDR3 nucleotide sequence: TGTGCCAGCAGTGACACCCGGTGGGACTATCCGACCTACGAGCAGTACTTC.

This chain uses TRBV20-1 with TRBJ2-1; TRBD2 agrees at 7 bases. CDR3 length: 14 residues. Germline CDR1 DFQATT, CDR2 SNEGSKA (reference sequence). With V trimmed by 1 base and J by 7 bases, 7 bases remained unmatched. The CDR3 loop is CSARGDYVPNEQFF. The CDR3 bases are TGCAGTGCTAGAGGGGACTATGTTCCAAATGAGCAGTTCTTC.

The chain has TRBV4-3 and TRBJ2-5, with no clear D. Germline-derived CDR1 and CDR2 are LGHNA and YSLEER. This CDR3 spans 13 amino acids. V was trimmed by 1 base and J by 2 bases, leaving 5 bases between them. CDR3 nucleotides: TGCGCCAGCAGCCAAGCATTTCAAGAGACCCAGTACTTC. It encodes CASSQAFQETQYF.